This is a list of T cell receptor beta chains from one sample in a study of radiation and T cells in renal cell carcinoma. Repertoires were generated with immunoSEQ multiplex PCR, while TCRdb's copy carries only in-frame clones and drops some. The table has tens of thousands of clones, roughly 85% seen once; the top ten hold 22%. Sequenced here: blood, sampled from a patient whose treatment included radiotherapy and nephrectomy. All receptors derive from a woman in her fifties or sixties with renal cell carcinoma. Each CDR3 is given with its conserved first and last residue. Fields, in order: V gene, D gene, J gene, clone size, CDR3 length, CDR3 DNA, CDR3 protein. A D gene is named only where the DNA matches it firmly. Clone size is stated in some rows and not others, as once, few, many or a class when expanded.

V gene: TRBV27; D gene: -; J gene: TRBJ2-2; clone size: once; CDR3 length: 13; CDR3 DNA: TGTGCCAGCAGTTTTGCCGAAAGGAGGGAGCTGTTTTTT; CDR3 protein: CASSFAERRELFF
V gene: TRBV7-2; D gene: -; J gene: TRBJ1-1; clone size: few; CDR3 length: 13; CDR3 DNA: TGTGCCAGCAGCTGGGGTCGGTGGGGGTTGGCTTTCTTT; CDR3 protein: CASSWGRWGLAFF
V gene: TRBV25-1; D gene: TRBD2; J gene: TRBJ2-5; clone size: -; CDR3 length: 15; CDR3 DNA: TGTGCCAGCTCCCGGACTAGCGGGACGCAAGAGACCCAGTACTTC; CDR3 protein: CASSRTSGTQETQYF
V gene: TRBV27; D gene: -; J gene: TRBJ1-4; clone size: -; CDR3 length: 17; CDR3 DNA: TGTGCCAGCAGTGCCCACAGGGACGGGGCAACTAATGAAAAACTGTTTTTT; CDR3 protein: CASSAHRDGATNEKLFF
V gene: TRBV5-6; D gene: -; J gene: TRBJ1-5; clone size: -; CDR3 length: 16; CDR3 DNA: TGTGCCAGCAGCTTTAGGGGGGGCAGGGGCAATCAGCCCCAGCATTTT; CDR3 protein: CASSFRGGRGNQPQHF
V gene: TRBV13; D gene: -; J gene: TRBJ2-7; clone size: -; CDR3 length: 15; CDR3 DNA: TGTGCCAGCAGCTTGGCCTTCGACAGCTCCTACGAGCAGTACTTC; CDR3 protein: CASSLAFDSSYEQYF
V gene: TRBV30; D gene: -; J gene: TRBJ1-2; clone size: -; CDR3 length: 12; CDR3 DNA: TGTGCCTGGACTACCCCTAAGTGGGGCTACACCTTC; CDR3 protein: CAWTTPKWGYTF
V gene: TRBV6-6; D gene: TRBD1; J gene: TRBJ2-7; clone size: -; CDR3 length: 15; CDR3 DNA: TGTGCCAGCAGTAACCGGGACAGGGGCAGGGACGAGCAGTACTTC; CDR3 protein: CASSNRDRGRDEQYF
V gene: TRBV18; D gene: -; J gene: TRBJ1-1; clone size: -; CDR3 length: 15; CDR3 DNA: TGTGCCAGCTCTCCGCGGGCAGGGGAGAATACTGAAGCTTTCTTT; CDR3 protein: CASSPRAGENTEAFF
V gene: TRBV19; D gene: -; J gene: TRBJ2-1; clone size: -; CDR3 length: 14; CDR3 DNA: TGTGCCACGGGGGAAGGGAGCCCCTACAATGAGCAGTTCTTC; CDR3 protein: CATGEGSPYNEQFF
V gene: TRBV29-1; D gene: TRBD2; J gene: TRBJ2-3; clone size: once; CDR3 length: 14; CDR3 DNA: TGCAGCTTGAAGACTAGCGGGAAGGAAGATACGCAGTATTTT; CDR3 protein: CSLKTSGKEDTQYF
V gene: TRBV5-6; D gene: -; J gene: TRBJ1-2; clone size: -; CDR3 length: 12; CDR3 DNA: TGTGCCAGCAGCTTCAGTAACTATGGCTACACCTTC; CDR3 protein: CASSFSNYGYTF
V gene: TRBV19; D gene: -; J gene: TRBJ1-2; clone size: -; CDR3 length: 15; CDR3 DNA: TGTGCCAGTAGCCGCGAACGGACAGACTACTATGGCTACACCTTC; CDR3 protein: CASSRERTDYYGYTF
V gene: TRBV6-5; D gene: -; J gene: TRBJ1-1; clone size: -; CDR3 length: 11; CDR3 DNA: TGTGCGATTTGGGGGAACACTGAAGCTTTCTTT; CDR3 protein: CAIWGNTEAFF
V gene: TRBV19; D gene: TRBD2; J gene: TRBJ2-3; clone size: -; CDR3 length: 16; CDR3 DNA: TGTGCCAGTAGTATCGGGACTAGCGGGGTCCCGGGGGCGCAGTATTTT; CDR3 protein: CASSIGTSGVPGAQYF
V gene: TRBV4-3; D gene: TRBD1; J gene: TRBJ1-6; clone size: -; CDR3 length: 14; CDR3 DNA: TGCGCCAGCAGCCAAGATTCAGGGGGATCACCCCTCCACTTT; CDR3 protein: CASSQDSGGSPLHF
V gene: TRBV19; D gene: -; J gene: TRBJ2-7; clone size: -; CDR3 length: 13; CDR3 DNA: TGTGCCAGTAGTATTCAGGGGGGCTACGAGCAGTACTTC; CDR3 protein: CASSIQGGYEQYF
V gene: TRBV27; D gene: TRBD2; J gene: TRBJ2-7; clone size: -; CDR3 length: 15; CDR3 DNA: TGTGCCAGCAGTTTATCGGGACTAGCGGGAGAAGAGCAGTACTTC; CDR3 protein: CASSLSGLAGEEQYF
V gene: TRBV7-3; D gene: TRBD2; J gene: TRBJ2-1; clone size: -; CDR3 length: 15; CDR3 DNA: TGTGCCAGCAGCCTAATCGGGACTAGAGACAATGAGCAGTTCTTC; CDR3 protein: CASSLIGTRDNEQFF
V gene: TRBV2; D gene: -; J gene: TRBJ2-7; clone size: -; CDR3 length: 13; CDR3 DNA: TGTGCCAGCACCCGCGGGAATTCCTACGAGCAGTACTTC; CDR3 protein: CASTRGNSYEQYF
V gene: TRBV6-5; D gene: TRBD1; J gene: TRBJ1-2; clone size: -; CDR3 length: 14; CDR3 DNA: TGTGCCAGCAGTCGGGGGACAGGGGCAGATGGCTACACCTTC; CDR3 protein: CASSRGTGADGYTF
V gene: TRBV18; D gene: TRBD1; J gene: TRBJ2-7; clone size: -; CDR3 length: 15; CDR3 DNA: TGTGCCAGCTCACCAGCCGGGACAGGGGTCTACGAGCAGTACTTC; CDR3 protein: CASSPAGTGVYEQYF
V gene: TRBV10-2; D gene: -; J gene: TRBJ2-5; clone size: -; CDR3 length: 13; CDR3 DNA: TGCGCCAGCAGGGCGTGGGAAGGGGAGACCCAGTACTTC; CDR3 protein: CASRAWEGETQYF
V gene: TRBV5-5; D gene: TRBD1; J gene: TRBJ2-7; clone size: -; CDR3 length: 15; CDR3 DNA: TGTGCCAGCAGCTTGTATTCGGGACAGACCTACGAGCAGTACTTC; CDR3 protein: CASSLYSGQTYEQYF
V gene: TRBV5-1; D gene: TRBD1; J gene: TRBJ1-1; clone size: -; CDR3 length: 14; CDR3 DNA: TGCGCCAGCAGTATGACAGGGGACAGGACTGAAGCTTTCTTT; CDR3 protein: CASSMTGDRTEAFF
V gene: TRBV30; D gene: -; J gene: TRBJ2-3; clone size: -; CDR3 length: 14; CDR3 DNA: TGTGCTGAGCTTAAGAGGGGGGGATCAGATACGCAGTATTTT; CDR3 protein: CAELKRGGSDTQYF
V gene: TRBV6-1; D gene: TRBD1; J gene: TRBJ2-3; clone size: few; CDR3 length: 16; CDR3 DNA: TGTGCCAGCAGTGAACCTCCGGGACAGGGAACAGATACGCAGTATTTT; CDR3 protein: CASSEPPGQGTDTQYF
V gene: TRBV10-3; D gene: -; J gene: TRBJ1-3; clone size: few; CDR3 length: 12; CDR3 DNA: TGTGCCATCAGTGAGAAGGGAAACACCATATATTTT; CDR3 protein: CAISEKGNTIYF
V gene: TRBV6-5; D gene: -; J gene: TRBJ1-1; clone size: -; CDR3 length: 15; CDR3 DNA: TGTGCCAGCAGTCGACCTAATAGGGGGGTAACTGAAGCTTTCTTT; CDR3 protein: CASSRPNRGVTEAFF
V gene: TRBV30; D gene: -; J gene: TRBJ1-6; clone size: -; CDR3 length: 14; CDR3 DNA: TGTGCCTGGAGTATCGACAGCCATAATTCACCCCTCCACTTT; CDR3 protein: CAWSIDSHNSPLHF
V gene: TRBV11-2; D gene: TRBD1; J gene: TRBJ1-3; clone size: -; CDR3 length: 13; CDR3 DNA: TGTGCCAGCAGCCAAGGGACAGGCATAACCATATATTTT; CDR3 protein: CASSQGTGITIYF
V gene: TRBV19; D gene: -; J gene: TRBJ1-5; clone size: few; CDR3 length: 14; CDR3 DNA: TGTGCCAGTAGACGGCCGGGGGGCAATCAGCCCCAGCATTTT; CDR3 protein: CASRRPGGNQPQHF
V gene: TRBV15; D gene: TRBD1; J gene: TRBJ2-7; clone size: -; CDR3 length: 15; CDR3 DNA: TGTGCCACCCGTCCAGGGACAGGGCGCTCCTACGAGCAGTACTTC; CDR3 protein: CATRPGTGRSYEQYF
V gene: TRBV6-5; D gene: -; J gene: TRBJ2-7; clone size: -; CDR3 length: 15; CDR3 DNA: TGTGCCAGCAGTTACCTCGCACGGGGCTCCTACGAGCAGTACTTC; CDR3 protein: CASSYLARGSYEQYF
V gene: TRBV6-6; D gene: -; J gene: TRBJ2-7; clone size: -; CDR3 length: 14; CDR3 DNA: TGTGCCAGCAGTTCCCGGGACCTTGGGCGGGAGCAGTACTTC; CDR3 protein: CASSSRDLGREQYF
V gene: TRBV4-3; D gene: -; J gene: TRBJ2-2; clone size: -; CDR3 length: 14; CDR3 DNA: TGCGCCAGCAGCCAATCAATCTTCACCGGGGAGCTGTTTTTT; CDR3 protein: CASSQSIFTGELFF
V gene: TRBV11-2; D gene: -; J gene: TRBJ2-7; clone size: few; CDR3 length: 13; CDR3 DNA: TGTGCCAGCAGCTTGGCAGGTTCCTACGAGCAGTACTTC; CDR3 protein: CASSLAGSYEQYF
V gene: TRBV5-1; D gene: -; J gene: TRBJ1-3; clone size: -; CDR3 length: 16; CDR3 DNA: TGCGCCAGCAGCTCAGGGTCGGCTAAAACTGGAAACACCATATATTTT; CDR3 protein: CASSSGSAKTGNTIYF
V gene: TRBV4-2; D gene: TRBD1; J gene: TRBJ2-4; clone size: -; CDR3 length: 17; CDR3 DNA: TGTGCCAGCAGCCCGGGTCGGGACAGGGGGGAATGGGACATTCAGTACTTC; CDR3 protein: CASSPGRDRGEWDIQYF
V gene: TRBV7-9; D gene: -; J gene: TRBJ1-5; clone size: -; CDR3 length: 15; CDR3 DNA: TGTGCCAGCAGCTTAGAGGGGGGAGAGGATCAGCCCCAGCATTTT; CDR3 protein: CASSLEGGEDQPQHF
V gene: TRBV4-2; D gene: TRBD2; J gene: TRBJ2-3; clone size: few; CDR3 length: 15; CDR3 DNA: TGTGCCAGCAGCCAAGTGGGACTAGCGGGAGATACGCAGTATTTT; CDR3 protein: CASSQVGLAGDTQYF
V gene: TRBV1; D gene: -; J gene: TRBJ2-3; clone size: -; CDR3 length: 17; CDR3 DNA: TGCACCAGCAGCCAGAAAAACCCCCCCGGGGACACAGATACGCAGTATTTT; CDR3 protein: CTSSQKNPPGDTDTQYF
V gene: TRBV7-8; D gene: -; J gene: TRBJ2-7; clone size: -; CDR3 length: 15; CDR3 DNA: TGTGCCAGCAGCTACGGGACACAGAGCTCCTACGAGCAGTACTTC; CDR3 protein: CASSYGTQSSYEQYF
V gene: TRBV14; D gene: TRBD2; J gene: TRBJ2-7; clone size: -; CDR3 length: 18; CDR3 DNA: TGTGCCAGCAGCCAAGATGGACTAGCGGGAGTAAGGGGCTACGAGCAGTACTTC; CDR3 protein: CASSQDGLAGVRGYEQYF
V gene: TRBV5-4; D gene: TRBD1; J gene: TRBJ1-2; clone size: -; CDR3 length: 13; CDR3 DNA: TGTGCCAGCAGCTTGGTCGGACAGGGTGGCTACACCTTC; CDR3 protein: CASSLVGQGGYTF